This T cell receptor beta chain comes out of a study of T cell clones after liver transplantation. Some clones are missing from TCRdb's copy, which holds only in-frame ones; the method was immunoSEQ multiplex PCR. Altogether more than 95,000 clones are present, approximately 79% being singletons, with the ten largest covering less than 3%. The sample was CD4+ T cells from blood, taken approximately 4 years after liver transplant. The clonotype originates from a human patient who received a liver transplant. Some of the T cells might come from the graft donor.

The CDR3: CASSYGQRLAKNIQYF. DNA for the CDR3: TGTGCCAGCAGCTATGGACAGAGGTTAGCCAAAAACATTCAGTACTTC. V gene TRBV11-1 combines with J gene TRBJ2-4, with a tentative D call TRBD1 (6 bases). V gave up 4 bases and J gave up 0 bases, with 13 bases separating them. Looked up from germline, CDR1 is SGHAT and CDR2 is FQDESV (reference sequence). This CDR3 is built from 16 residues.